Listed below are T cell receptor beta chains from one sample, sequenced in a study of blood T cell repertoires in COVID-19. Sequencing used immunoSEQ multiplex PCR; TCRdb keeps in-frame clones, though not all of them. The table shows roughly 350,000 clones, with approximately 89% occurring only once. Sequencing input: peripheral blood. The receptors shown here come from a woman under 30 who had recovered from COVID-19. The CDR3 runs from the conserved cysteine through the conserved F or W. The D gene is left open where the match is weak. Size tells how often a clone was seen (once, few, many) or the class of an expanded clone, and some rows leave it out.

j_call | v_call | clone_size | d_call | cdr3_aa | cdr3_nt
TRBJ2-3 | TRBV19 | NA | TRBD2 | CASSGRTSGSTDTQYF | TGTGCCAGTAGTGGGAGGACTAGCGGGAGCACAGATACGCAGTATTTT
TRBJ1-2 | TRBV5-4 | NA | TRBD1 | CASSSRTGSVVFYGYTF | TGTGCCAGCAGCTCAAGGACAGGGTCGGTTGTATTCTATGGCTACACCTTC
TRBJ1-2 | TRBV12-3/TRBV12-4 | NA | NA | CASSLGGVDGYTF | TGTGCCAGCAGTTTAGGGGGCGTCGACGGCTACACCTTC
TRBJ2-2 | TRBV19 | NA | NA | CASSILAGFTGELFF | TGTGCCAGTAGTATCCTAGCTGGTTTCACCGGGGAGCTGTTTTTT
TRBJ2-1 | TRBV5-1 | NA | NA | CASSLQRANEQFF | TGCGCCAGCAGCTTGCAGCGTGCAAATGAGCAGTTCTTC
TRBJ2-3 | TRBV6-5 | NA | TRBD2 | CASTGPRGGTDTQYF | TGTGCCAGCACGGGACCGCGGGGGGGCACAGATACGCAGTATTTT
TRBJ2-2 | TRBV10-3 | once | NA | CAISESSGTGELFF | TGTGCCATCAGTGAGTCCTCCGGCACCGGGGAGCTGTTTTTT
TRBJ2-1 | TRBV6-5 | NA | TRBD2 | CASSLLADNNEQFF | TGTGCCAGCAGTCTGCTAGCGGATAACAATGAGCAGTTCTTC
TRBJ2-5 | TRBV10-1 | NA | NA | CASSDDTNLGKTQYF | TGCGCCAGCAGTGATGACACAAATTTAGGAAAGACCCAGTACTTC
TRBJ1-1 | TRBV5-6 | NA | NA | CASSFQGMNTEAFF | TGTGCCAGCAGCTTCCAGGGAATGAACACTGAAGCTTTCTTT
TRBJ2-1 | TRBV9 | NA | TRBD2 | CASSVTIAGTSGRVSSYNEQFF | TGTGCCAGCAGCGTAACGATAGCCGGGACTAGCGGGAGGGTAAGCTCCTACAATGAGCAGTTCTTC
TRBJ1-2 | TRBV20-1 | NA | TRBD1 | CSARGRRDSLF | TGCAGTGCTAGAGGTCGCCGGGACAGTCTCTTC
TRBJ2-5 | TRBV3-1/TRBV3-2 | NA | NA | CASSQHRAGETQYF | TGTGCCAGCAGCCAGCACAGGGCCGGGGAGACCCAGTACTTC
TRBJ1-6 | TRBV27 | NA | TRBD1 | CASRGQGLRGPLHF | TGTGCCAGTCGAGGACAGGGGCTTCGAGGACCCCTCCACTTT
TRBJ2-1 | TRBV7-8 | NA | TRBD2 | CASSVRAGTSGRPEQFF | TGTGCCAGCAGTGTACGGGCGGGGACTAGCGGGAGGCCGGAGCAGTTCTTC
TRBJ2-5 | TRBV4-2 | NA | TRBD2 | CASSQEAGGTSGDETQYF | TGTGCCAGCAGCCAAGAAGCCGGGGGGACTAGCGGAGACGAGACCCAGTACTTC
TRBJ1-1 | TRBV25-1 | NA | TRBD1 | CASSEYVAGGLGTEAFF | TGTGCCAGCAGTGAATATGTGGCAGGGGGGTTAGGAACTGAAGCTTTCTTT
TRBJ1-1 | TRBV4-3 | once | NA | CASSQDPGGETEAFF | TGCGCCAGCAGCCAAGACCCGGGAGGCGAGACTGAAGCTTTCTTT